This TCR beta chain was identified during a study of T cell repertoires in cytomegalovirus infection. About the research overall: As its CMV epitopes, the study selected recently identified HLA-C-restricted and well-studied HLA-B-restricted targets. Public TCR beta signatures indicated both CMV infection and matching HLA type.

Trimming took 10 bases from V and 1 from J, leaving 11 bases between them. Germline CDR1 and CDR2: MNHEY and SVGAGI. The CDR3 contains 13 residues. Regarding the study as a whole: Summed frequency of public TCR beta families distinguished CMV carriers with the relevant HLA. The study found HLA-C-restricted CMV-specific TCR beta clonotypes dominating the ex vivo response.

Note on this clonotype: Its antigen is unidentified. A much larger clonotype is one base distant, so this may be a read error.

TCRdb processed the reads anew with MiXCR; each CDR3 protein has one entry. The table records about 770,000 distinct CDR3 sequences, around 29% of them present only once. This sequence was found in a human donor in good health (CMV status not recorded). Some clones in this sample may be carry-over from other donors' samples. J is TRBJ2-1 and V is TRBV6-5, with D possibly being TRBD1 (6 bases). This material consisted of cultured CD8+ T cells from PBMCs, taken from culture after CMV antigen stimulation. Written as DNA, the CDR3 is TGTGCCAACAGGGCTCTTTCCTACAATGAGCAGTTCTTC. Translated, it gives CANRALSYNEQFF.